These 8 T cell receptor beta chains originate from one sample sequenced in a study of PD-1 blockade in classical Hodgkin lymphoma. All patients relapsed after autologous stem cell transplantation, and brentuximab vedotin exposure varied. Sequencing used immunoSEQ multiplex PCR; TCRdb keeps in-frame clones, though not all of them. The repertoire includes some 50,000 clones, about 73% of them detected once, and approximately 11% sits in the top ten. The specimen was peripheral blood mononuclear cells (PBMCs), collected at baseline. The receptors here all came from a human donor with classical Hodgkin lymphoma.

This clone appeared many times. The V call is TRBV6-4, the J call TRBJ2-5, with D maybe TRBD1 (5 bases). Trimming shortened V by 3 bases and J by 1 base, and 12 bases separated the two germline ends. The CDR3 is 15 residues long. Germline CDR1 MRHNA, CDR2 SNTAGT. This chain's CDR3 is CASSEMAGPQETQYF. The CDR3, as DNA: TGTGCCAGCAGTGAAATGGCAGGGCCCCAAGAGACCCAGTACTTC.

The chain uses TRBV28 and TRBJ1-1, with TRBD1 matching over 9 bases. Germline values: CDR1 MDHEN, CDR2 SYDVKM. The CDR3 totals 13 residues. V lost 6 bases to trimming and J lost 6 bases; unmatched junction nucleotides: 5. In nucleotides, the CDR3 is TGTGCCAGCAGAATACAGGGGGCGTCTGAAGCTTTCTTT. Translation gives CASRIQGASEAFF.

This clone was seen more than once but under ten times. The chain's CDR3 is CASSYPGENSPLHF. In nucleotides, the CDR3 is TGTGCCAGCAGTTACCCGGGGGAGAATTCACCCCTCCACTTT. The V call is TRBV6-5, the J call TRBJ1-6, with D possibly being TRBD1 (5 bases). The CDR3 extends over 14 amino acids. Trimming took 2 bases from V and 7 from J, leaving 9 bases between them. CDR1 and CDR2 from the germline V gene are MNHEY and SVGAGI.

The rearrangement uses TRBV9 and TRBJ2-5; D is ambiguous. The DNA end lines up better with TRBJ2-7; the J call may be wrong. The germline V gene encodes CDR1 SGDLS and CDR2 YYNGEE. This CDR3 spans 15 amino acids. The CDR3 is CASSAYDGSSYEQYF. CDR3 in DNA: TGTGCCAGCAGCGCTTACGACGGGTCCTCCTACGAGCAGTACTTC.

CDR3 in DNA: TGTGCCAGCAGTCTGGAATGGCCCCAGCATTTT. Amino acids: CASSLEWPQHF. J is TRBJ1-5 and V is TRBV28; D not resolved. This CDR3 spans 11 amino acids. Germline V CDR1 and CDR2: MDHEN, SYDVKM. V gave up 5 bases and J gave up 9 bases, with 8 bases separating them.

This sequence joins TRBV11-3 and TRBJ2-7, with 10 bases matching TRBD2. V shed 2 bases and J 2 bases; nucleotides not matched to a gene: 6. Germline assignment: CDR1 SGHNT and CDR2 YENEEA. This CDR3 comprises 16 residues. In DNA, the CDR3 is TGTGCCAGCAGCTTATTATCCGGGACTAGCGCCTACGAGCAGTACTTC. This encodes CASSLLSGTSAYEQYF.

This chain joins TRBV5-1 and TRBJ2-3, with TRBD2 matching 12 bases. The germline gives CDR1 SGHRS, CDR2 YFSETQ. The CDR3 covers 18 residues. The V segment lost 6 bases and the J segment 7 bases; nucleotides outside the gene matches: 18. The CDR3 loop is CASKLLAGGPGTANTQYF. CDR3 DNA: TGCGCCAGCAAGTTGCTAGCGGGAGGGCCGGGTACGGCGAATACGCAGTATTTT.

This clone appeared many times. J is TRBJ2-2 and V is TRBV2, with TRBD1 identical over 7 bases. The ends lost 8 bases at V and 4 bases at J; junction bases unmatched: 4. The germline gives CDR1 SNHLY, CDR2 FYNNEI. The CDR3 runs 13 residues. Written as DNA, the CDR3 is TGTGCCAGCCGGGGACAGCCCACCGGGGAGCTGTTTTTT. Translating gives CASRGQPTGELFF.